Listed below are T cell receptor beta chains from one sample, sequenced in a study of Ad26.COV2.S vaccination and SARS-CoV-2 variants. Sequencing used immunoSEQ multiplex PCR; TCRdb keeps in-frame clones, though not all of them. This table has fewer than 300,000 clones, more than 70% appearing once. The specimen was peripheral blood, collected in a trial of Ad26.COV2.S vaccine versus placebo. These receptors originate from a person between 18 and 59 years old who received the Ad26.COV2.S COVID-19 vaccine or a placebo. The CDR3 runs from the conserved cysteine through the conserved F or W. A D gene is named only where the DNA matches it firmly. The listing skips clone size in some rows; elsewhere it reads once, few, many or a size class.

.,TRBD1,TRBJ2-7,TRBV6-5,CASSWGTGYEQYF,TGTGCCAGCAGTTGGGGGACAGGCTACGAGCAGTACTTC
.,TRBD1,TRBJ2-7,TRBV6-6,CASTKLGTGDYEQYF,TGTGCCAGCACCAAGTTGGGGACAGGGGATTACGAGCAGTACTTC
.,TRBD1,TRBJ1-2,TRBV5-6,CASSQDRGYGYTF,TGTGCCAGCAGCCAAGACAGGGGCTATGGCTACACCTTC
.,.,TRBJ1-2,TRBV19,CASGGDEMAYGYTF,TGTGCCAGTGGGGGCGATGAGATGGCCTATGGCTACACCTTC
.,TRBD2,TRBJ2-5,TRBV11-2,CASSPRTSGASGETQYF,TGTGCCAGCAGCCCAAGGACTAGCGGGGCCTCGGGGGAGACCCAGTACTTC
.,.,TRBJ1-1,TRBV12-3/TRBV12-4,CASSYNEGTEAFF,TGTGCCAGCAGCTACAACGAGGGCACTGAAGCTTTCTTT
once,.,TRBJ2-2,TRBV24-1,CATSDDRYNTGELFF,TGTGCCACCAGTGATGACAGATACAACACCGGGGAGCTGTTTTTT
.,.,TRBJ1-4,TRBV28,CASSENRMDEKLFF,TGTGCCAGCAGTGAAAACAGAATGGACGAAAAACTGTTTTTT
.,.,TRBJ1-2,TRBV7-8,CASSGQSPYGYTF,TGTGCCAGCAGCGGACAGAGCCCCTATGGCTACACCTTC
.,TRBD1,TRBJ1-2,TRBV5-1,CASSSGTGSINYGYTF,TGCGCCAGCAGCTCCGGGACAGGGAGCATAAACTATGGCTACACCTTC
.,.,TRBJ2-3,TRBV18,CASSPDIKRDTQYF,TGTGCCAGCTCACCCGACATTAAACGTGACACGCAGTATTTT
.,TRBD1,TRBJ2-7,TRBV9,CASSVGSGTGSYEQYF,TGTGCCAGCAGCGTGGGTTCCGGGACAGGGAGCTACGAGCAGTACTTC
.,TRBD1,TRBJ2-7,TRBV9,CASSGGQGDEQYF,TGTGCCAGCAGCGGGGGACAGGGAGACGAGCAGTACTTC
.,.,TRBJ1-2,TRBV5-1,CASSLYGGGDGYTF,TGCGCCAGCAGCTTGTATGGGGGAGGGGATGGCTACACCTTC
.,TRBD1,TRBJ2-1,TRBV28,CVSQGAIANEQFF,TGTGTCAGTCAGGGGGCGATAGCAAATGAGCAGTTCTTC
.,TRBD1,TRBJ2-3,TRBV5-1,CASSTTGGPTDTQYF,TGCGCCAGCAGCACTACAGGGGGCCCCACAGATACGCAGTATTTT
.,TRBD2,TRBJ2-1,TRBV5-4,CASSLALAGSNEQFF,TGTGCCAGCAGCTTGGCACTAGCGGGATCCAATGAGCAGTTCTTC
.,.,TRBJ2-3,TRBV21-1,CASLYGGVKGADTQYF,TGTGCCAGCCTCTATGGGGGGGTGAAAGGCGCAGATACGCAGTATTTT
.,TRBD2,TRBJ2-5,TRBV10-3,CAISGHLAGVGETQYF,TGTGCCATCAGTGGACACCTAGCGGGAGTAGGAGAGACCCAGTACTTC
once,.,TRBJ1-2,TRBV5-1,CASSVDSGYGYTF,TGCGCCAGCAGCGTAGACAGTGGCTATGGCTACACCTTC
.,TRBD1,TRBJ2-2,TRBV18,CASSPTNRDRGFPGELFF,TGTGCCAGCTCACCGACAAACCGGGACAGGGGGTTTCCTGGGGAGCTGTTTTTT
many,.,TRBJ1-5,TRBV6-1,CASSEDFWGNSNQPQHF,TGTGCCAGCAGTGAAGATTTTTGGGGAAATAGCAATCAGCCCCAGCATTTT
.,.,TRBJ2-7,TRBV12-3/TRBV12-4,CASSSSFGYEQYF,TGTGCCAGCAGTTCCTCGTTCGGCTACGAGCAGTACTTC
.,TRBD1,TRBJ2-1,TRBV4-2,CASSYSGTGVYNEQFF,TGTGCCAGCAGCTATTCCGGGACAGGGGTATACAATGAGCAGTTCTTC
few,TRBD1,TRBJ1-6,TRBV27,CASSLRWDRILKMALHF,TGTGCCAGCAGTTTGAGATGGGACAGGATCTTAAAAATGGCCCTCCACTTT
.,.,TRBJ1-5,TRBV19,CASSIGQDLFQPQHF,TGTGCCAGTAGTATTGGGCAGGATTTGTTTCAGCCCCAGCATTTT
.,.,TRBJ1-1,TRBV5-1,CASSPHSGGLGTEAFF,TGCGCCAGCAGCCCTCATTCTGGGGGCTTGGGCACTGAAGCTTTCTTT
.,TRBD1,TRBJ2-1,TRBV5-5,CASSPGTGKNEQFF,TGTGCCAGCAGCCCTGGGACAGGGAAAAATGAGCAGTTCTTC
.,.,TRBJ1-1,TRBV12-3/TRBV12-4,CASSLWGTIAAFF,TGTGCCAGCAGTTTGTGGGGGACAATCGCGGCTTTCTTT
.,.,TRBJ2-1,TRBV29-1,CSVEGTQSYNEQFF,TGCAGCGTTGAGGGGACACAATCCTACAATGAGCAGTTCTTC
.,TRBD1,TRBJ1-2,TRBV19,CASRYRPGQNNYGYTF,TGTGCCAGTAGGTACCGGCCGGGACAGAATAACTATGGCTACACCTTC
.,.,TRBJ2-2,TRBV6-2/TRBV6-3,CASSYSARGNTGELFF,TGTGCCAGCAGTTACTCTGCGCGGGGGAACACCGGGGAGCTGTTTTTT
.,TRBD1,TRBJ2-7,TRBV5-1,CASRKGTGYEQYF,TGCGCCAGCAGGAAAGGGACAGGGTACGAGCAGTACTTC
.,.,TRBJ2-6,TRBV30,CAWSVTGQNSGANVLTF,TGTGCCTGGAGTGTTACAGGACAAAACTCTGGGGCCAACGTCCTGACTTTC
.,.,TRBJ1-5,TRBV19,CASSIGQYSNQPQHF,TGTGCCAGTAGTATAGGCCAATATAGCAATCAGCCCCAGCATTTT
.,TRBD1,TRBJ2-7,TRBV10-3,CAISGQGGDYEQYF,TGTGCCATCAGTGGACAGGGGGGGGACTACGAGCAGTACTTC
.,.,TRBJ2-7,TRBV5-1,CASSLRGDSYEQYF,TGCGCCAGCAGCTTGCGAGGGGATAGCTACGAGCAGTACTTC
.,TRBD1,TRBJ1-4,TRBV2,CASRDGQGASSTNEKLFF,TGTGCCAGCAGAGACGGACAGGGGGCCTCTTCAACTAATGAAAAACTGTTTTTT
once,TRBD2,TRBJ2-1,TRBV5-1,CASSLGLALQSEQFF,TGCGCCAGCAGCTTGGGACTAGCGCTCCAGAGTGAGCAGTTCTTC
.,.,TRBJ2-5,TRBV5-1,CASSLVVVGETQYF,TGCGCCAGCAGCTTGGTTGTAGTCGGAGAGACCCAGTACTTC
.,.,TRBJ1-2,TRBV21-1,CASSKRDPTCYGYTF,TGTGCCAGCAGCAAAAGGGACCCGACGTGCTATGGCTACACCTTC
.,TRBD2,TRBJ2-5,TRBV6-5,CASSYWAGEETQYF,TGTGCCAGCAGTTACTGGGCGGGGGAAGAGACCCAGTACTTC
.,.,TRBJ1-2,TRBV5-1,CASSLEGGSYTF,TGCGCCAGCAGCTTGGAGGGGGGTAGCTACACCTTC
.,.,TRBJ2-3,TRBV5-1,CASSLAAESDTQYF,TGCGCCAGCAGCTTGGCCGCGGAGTCAGATACGCAGTATTTT
.,TRBD2,TRBJ2-1,TRBV7-3,CASSFLAGGPDDNEQFF,TGTGCCAGCAGCTTCCTAGCGGGGGGGCCAGATGACAATGAGCAGTTCTTC
.,.,TRBJ1-1,TRBV7-6,CASTLVGGGLTEAFF,TGTGCCAGCACCCTCGTCGGGGGCGGCCTCACTGAAGCTTTCTTT
.,.,TRBJ1-1,TRBV28,CATTRSGANTEAFF,TGTGCTACTACCCGATCCGGGGCCAACACTGAAGCTTTCTTT
.,TRBD1,TRBJ1-1,TRBV6-5,CASSRQGAIQPKAFF,TGTGCCAGCTCGCGACAGGGGGCTATTCAACCAAAAGCTTTCTTT
.,.,TRBJ1-3,TRBV7-2,CASSLQTYSGNTIYF,TGTGCCAGCAGCTTACAGACATACTCTGGAAACACCATATATTTT
.,TRBD2,TRBJ2-1,TRBV5-4,CASSLGGGFYNEQFF,TGTGCCAGCAGCTTGGGCGGGGGTTTCTACAATGAGCAGTTCTTC
.,TRBD1,TRBJ2-7,TRBV27,CASRRTGGLYEQYF,TGTGCCAGCAGGCGGACAGGGGGCCTGTACGAGCAGTACTTC
.,.,TRBJ1-5,TRBV2,CASANEGNQPQHF,TGTGCCAGCGCCAATGAGGGCAATCAGCCCCAGCATTTT
.,.,TRBJ1-6,TRBV10-2,CASSESGRTGNNSPLHF,TGCGCCAGCAGTGAGTCAGGGCGGACTGGGAATAATTCACCCCTCCACTTT
.,.,TRBJ2-2,TRBV10-1,CASSPVVDTGELFF,TGCGCCAGCAGTCCCGTGGTTGACACCGGGGAGCTGTTTTTT
few,TRBD1,TRBJ2-7,TRBV6-5,CASNGQGGEQYF,TGTGCCAGCAATGGACAGGGAGGCGAGCAGTACTTC
.,TRBD1,TRBJ1-1,TRBV28,CASIRQGGWTEAFF,TGTGCCAGCATACGACAGGGAGGGTGGACTGAAGCTTTCTTT
.,.,TRBJ2-7,TRBV5-1,CASSLTLRDGAYEQYF,TGCGCCAGCAGCTTGACTTTGCGGGACGGAGCCTACGAGCAGTACTTC